This T cell receptor (beta chain) comes out of a study of blood T cell repertoires in COVID-19. About the research overall: Acute-phase and convalescent COVID-19 samples originated in the United States, Italy and Spain. The cDNA or gDNA used as material had been derived from T cells, B-cell-depleted T cells, or PBMCs.

In the original workflow: Amplification of reference gene primers provided the estimated nucleated cell counts. Libraries were prepared by immunoSEQ multiplex PCR; TCRdb keeps only in-frame clonotypes and omits some of them. The DNA was the basis for D and trimming; V, J and clone size are from that table. Counted here are some 120,000 clones, roughly four fifths occurring once; the ten biggest clones make up about 18%. CDR3 size: 14 residues. V was pared by 0 bases and J by 6 bases, with 3 bases of the junction left unmatched. Germline-derived CDR1 and CDR2 are SGHRS and YFSETQ. The sequencing sample was made of peripheral blood. The J gene is TRBJ1-3, the V gene TRBV5-1; 7 bases are shared with TRBD1. This TCR was recovered from a man between 25 and 39 years old with COVID-19, enrolled during active disease. The CDR3 sequence: CASSLGQGLNTIYF. CDR3 in DNA: TGCGCCAGCAGCTTGGGACAGGGCCTAAACACCATATATTTT. Using reference TRBV5-1 and TRBJ1-3 for the parts outside the CDR3, the full variable domain is KAGVTQTPRYLIKTRGQQVTLSCSPISGHRSVSWYQQTPGQGLQFLFEYFSETQRNKGNFPGRFSGRQFSNSRSEMNVSTLELGDSALYLCASSLGQGLNTIYFGEGSWLTVV.